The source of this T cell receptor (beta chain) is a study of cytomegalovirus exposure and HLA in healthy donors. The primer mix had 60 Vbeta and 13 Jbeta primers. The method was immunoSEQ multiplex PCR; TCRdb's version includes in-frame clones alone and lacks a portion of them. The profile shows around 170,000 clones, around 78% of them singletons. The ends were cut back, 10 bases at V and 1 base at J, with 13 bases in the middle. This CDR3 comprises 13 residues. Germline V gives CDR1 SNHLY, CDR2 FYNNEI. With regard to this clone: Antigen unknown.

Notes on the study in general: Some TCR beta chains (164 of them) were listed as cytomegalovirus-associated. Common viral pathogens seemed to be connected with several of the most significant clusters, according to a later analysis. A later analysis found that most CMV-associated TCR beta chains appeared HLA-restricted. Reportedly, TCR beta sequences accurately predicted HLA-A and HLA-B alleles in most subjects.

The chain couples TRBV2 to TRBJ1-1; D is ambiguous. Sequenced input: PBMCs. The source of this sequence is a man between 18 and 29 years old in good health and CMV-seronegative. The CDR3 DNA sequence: TGTGCCACCCTAATGGCAGGGAACACTGAAGCTTTCTTT. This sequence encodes CATLMAGNTEAFF. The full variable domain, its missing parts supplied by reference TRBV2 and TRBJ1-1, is EPEVTQTPSHQVTQMGQEVILRCVPISNHLYFYWYRQILGQKVEFLVSFYNNEISEKSEIFDDQFSVERPDGSNFTLKIRSTKLEDSAMYFCATLMAGNTEAFFGQGTRLTVV.